The 13 T cell receptor beta chains presented below share a single source sample, sequenced in a study of hypomethylating agent response in myelodysplastic syndrome. Here immunoSEQ multiplex PCR was the method, and the copy in TCRdb shows in-frame clones only, minus some. This table has 1,200 or so clones, 84% appearing once. The material was bone marrow, obtained before or after starting hypomethylating agent treatment for myelodysplastic syndrome (not recorded which). These receptor sequences come from a human donor with myelodysplastic syndrome.

V and J are TRBV25-1 and TRBJ1-1, with D possibly being TRBD1 (6 bases). The CDR3 has 15 residues. Trimming removed 2 bases at V and 10 bases at J, with 20 bases between. Germline V lookup: CDR1 MGHDK, CDR2 SYGVNS. This CDR3 reads CASSELPGGARRAFF. The CDR3 bases are TGTGCCAGCAGTGAACTACCGGGGGGCGCACGCAGAGCTTTCTTT.

The chain links TRBV6-5 to TRBJ1-6; TRBD1 matches at 10 bases. This CDR3 comprises 14 residues. V lost 4 bases to trimming and J lost 10 bases; unmatched junction nucleotides: 4. Germline V CDR1 and CDR2: MNHEY, SVGAGI. DNA for the CDR3: TGTGCCAGCAGTTCAGACAGGGGGCTCTCACCCCTCCACTTT. Protein: CASSSDRGLSPLHF.

This sequence joins TRBV4-3 and TRBJ1-4; no definite D call. The germline V gene has CDR1 LGHNA and CDR2 YSLEER. V shed 6 bases and J shed 3 bases, with 8 bases lying between them. CDR3 length: 13 amino acids. The CDR3 spells CASRDFANEKLFF. DNA of the CDR3: TGCGCCAGCAGGGACTTCGCTAATGAAAAACTGTTTTTT.

The chain joins TRBV12-2 to TRBJ2-6; the listed D gene, TRBD1, was not tested against the DNA. TRBV12-2 is annotated as a pseudogene. The CDR3 extends over 14 amino acids. The CDR3 loop reads CASRTQSRANVLTF. The CDR3 region has the DNA TGTGCAAGTCGCACACAAAGTCGGGCCAACGTCCTGACTTTC.

The chain has TRBV21-1 and TRBJ2-3. TRBV21-1 is marked as a pseudogene. CDR3 length equals 19 residues. CDR3 coding DNA: TGTGCCAGCAGCAAAACGTGGTCTCTCACCCCCTTTCCCACAGATACGCAGTATTTT. It translates to CASSKTWSLTPFPTDTQYF.

The chain links TRBV19 to TRBJ1-1; 7 positions match TRBD1. Trimming removed 7 bases from V and 4 bases from J; junction bases left unmatched: 9. In germline, CDR1 is LNHDA, CDR2 SQIVND (reference sequence). This CDR3 contains 14 residues. The CDR3 loop reads CASIGDRATTEAFF. The CDR3 bases are TGTGCCAGTATTGGGGACAGAGCCACCACTGAAGCTTTCTTT.

This chain links TRBV10-2 with TRBJ1-1; D gene ambiguous. The V end was cut by 3 bases, the J end by 1 base, with 3 bases between. CDR1 and CDR2 (germline): WSHSY, SAAADI. CDR3 length equals 12 residues. Written as DNA, the CDR3 is TGCGCCAGCAGTGAAAGGAACACTGAAGCTTTCTTT. Translation: CASSERNTEAFF.

The genes are TRBV7-2 and TRBJ1-5; D might be TRBD1 (5 bases). Germline V gene data show CDR1 as SGHTA and CDR2 as FQGNSA. This CDR3 has 16 residues. The V gene lost 3 bases and the J gene lost 5 bases, with 17 bases spanning the gap. The DNA of the CDR3 is TGTGCCAGCAGCTTCAGGGTTTATATCTGGGATCAGCCCCAGCATTTT. Protein: CASSFRVYIWDQPQHF.

V is TRBV4-1 and J is TRBJ1-2; no clear D. CDR1 MGHRA and CDR2 YSYEKL come from the germline V gene. The CDR3 length is 13 residues. V was shortened by 2 bases and J by 8 bases, with 12 bases between the two germline ends. In DNA form, the CDR3 reads TGCGCCAGCAGCCAAACCGGTCTGGGGGGCTACACCTTC. It translates to CASSQTGLGGYTF.

The chain employs TRBV10-1 and TRBJ2-7; D ambiguous. Germline V gives CDR1 WNHNN, CDR2 SYGVQD (reference sequence). The CDR3 sequence is 15 residues long. V was clipped by 0 bases and J by 2 bases, with 11 bases between them. The CDR3 DNA reads TGCGCCAGCAGTGAGTCGACTCAGTTACCCTACGAGCAGTACTTC. Its protein is CASSESTQLPYEQYF.

V is TRBV27 and J is TRBJ1-2; no firm D call. V lost 3 bases and J 8 bases, leaving 4 bases between the germline ends. The CDR3 spans 10 residues. From germline, CDR1 is MNHEY and CDR2 SMNVEV (reference sequence). The CDR3 reads CASSFDGYTF. CDR3 bases: TGTGCCAGCAGTTTCGACGGCTACACCTTC.

The DNA for the CDR3 is TGTGCCAGCAGAGAAGTTACCAATAGCAATCAGCCCCAGCATTTT. Protein: CASREVTNSNQPQHF. This chain connects TRBV28 to TRBJ1-5; D is unresolved. The CDR3 runs 15 residues. V was clipped by 6 bases and J by 0 bases, with 12 bases between them. Germline CDR1 MDHEN, CDR2 SYDVKM.

The gene calls are TRBV9 and TRBJ2-5, with 11 positions matching TRBD2. The assigned J gene may be wrong: the sequence end matches TRBJ2-7 better. The CDR3 runs 15 residues. From germline, CDR1 is SGDLS and CDR2 YYNGEE. The CDR3 spells CASTRFGTSGDEQYF. The DNA of the CDR3 is TGTGCCAGCACCAGATTTGGGACTAGCGGAGACGAGCAGTACTTC.